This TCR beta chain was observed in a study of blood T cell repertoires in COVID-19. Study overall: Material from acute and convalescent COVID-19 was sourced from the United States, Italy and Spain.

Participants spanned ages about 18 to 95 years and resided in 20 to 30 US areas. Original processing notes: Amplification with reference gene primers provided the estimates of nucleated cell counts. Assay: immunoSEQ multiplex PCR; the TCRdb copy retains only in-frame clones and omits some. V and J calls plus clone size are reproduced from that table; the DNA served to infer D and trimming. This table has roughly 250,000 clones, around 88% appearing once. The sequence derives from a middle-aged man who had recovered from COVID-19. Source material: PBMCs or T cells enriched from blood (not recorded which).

CDR3 residues: CSVGGQGVSYEQYF. CDR3 DNA sequence: TGCAGCGTTGGGGGACAGGGAGTATCCTACGAGCAGTACTTC. V is TRBV29-1 and J is TRBJ2-7; TRBD1 matches at 9 bases. The CDR3 has 14 residues. Losses at the gene ends were 4 bases for V and 1 base for J; bases not matched to a gene: 5. In germline, CDR1 is SQVTM, CDR2 ANQGSEA.